The entry below gives a single T cell receptor (beta chain) sequence along with its context. The antigen remains unidentified. The protocol was immunoSEQ multiplex PCR, while the TCRdb copy is restricted to in-frame clones and leaves out a portion. The repertoire holds some 2.1 million clones, with about 94% as singletons. Naive CD8 cells were CD45RO-negative, positively selected for CCR7, excluding terminally differentiated effector memory CD45RA+ cells. The sample comes from a study of shared clonotypes between healthy human individuals. Across the study: CD4 naive cells filled three plates per donor, CD4 memory three, CD8 naive two and CD8 memory one.

Study observations and caveats: Larger estimated richness was generally seen in naive subsets than in memory subsets.

Germline CDR1 reads KGHSH; CDR2 reads LQKENI. The J segment lost 8 bases and the V segment lost 3 bases, leaving 14 bases of the junction unmatched. The CDR3 runs 17 residues. Source material: naive CD8+ T cells from PBMCs. The chain uses TRBV18 and TRBJ2-1; 9 positions agree with TRBD1. The source is a man between 18 and 35 years old in good health. Some clones in this sample may be carry-over from other donors' samples. The CDR3 is CASSPVGQGHRTDEQFF. The CDR3 nucleotides read TGTGCCAGCTCACCGGTCGGACAGGGGCATCGTACCGATGAGCAGTTCTTC. Full variable domain (remainder filled in from reference TRBV18 and TRBJ2-1): NAGVMQNPRHLVRRRGQEARLRCSPMKGHSHVYWYRQLPEEGLKFMVYLQKENIIDESGMPKERFSAEFPKEGPSILRIQQVVRGDSAAYFCASSPVGQGHRTDEQFFGPGTRLTVL.